This section outlines one T cell receptor beta chain sequence together with its context. This record belongs to a study of blood T cell repertoires in COVID-19. At the level of the study: T cells, B-cell-depleted T cells, or PBMCs supplied cDNA or gDNA.

The V segment lost 3 bases and the J segment 1 base; nucleotides outside the gene matches: 5. Germline assignment: CDR1 SGDLS and CDR2 YYNGEE. There are 15 residues in the CDR3. Libraries were prepared by immunoSEQ multiplex PCR; TCRdb keeps only in-frame clonotypes and omits some of them. The sample lists around 190,000 clones, around 79% occurring once. V gene TRBV9 combines with J gene TRBJ2-3, with TRBD1 matching 7 bases. The sample consisted of peripheral blood. This receptor was identified in a woman between 35 and 50 years old with COVID-19, enrolled during active disease. The CDR3 loop reads CASSGGDRGTDTQYF. CDR3 coding DNA: TGTGCCAGCAGCGGAGGGGACAGAGGCACAGATACGCAGTATTTT. Filled out from reference TRBV9 and TRBJ2-3, the complete variable domain reads DSGVTQTPKHLITATGQRVTLRCSPRSGDLSVYWYQQSLDQGLQFLIQYYNGEERAKGNILERFSAQQFPDLHSELNLSSLELGDSALYFCASSGGDRGTDTQYFGPGTRLTVL.